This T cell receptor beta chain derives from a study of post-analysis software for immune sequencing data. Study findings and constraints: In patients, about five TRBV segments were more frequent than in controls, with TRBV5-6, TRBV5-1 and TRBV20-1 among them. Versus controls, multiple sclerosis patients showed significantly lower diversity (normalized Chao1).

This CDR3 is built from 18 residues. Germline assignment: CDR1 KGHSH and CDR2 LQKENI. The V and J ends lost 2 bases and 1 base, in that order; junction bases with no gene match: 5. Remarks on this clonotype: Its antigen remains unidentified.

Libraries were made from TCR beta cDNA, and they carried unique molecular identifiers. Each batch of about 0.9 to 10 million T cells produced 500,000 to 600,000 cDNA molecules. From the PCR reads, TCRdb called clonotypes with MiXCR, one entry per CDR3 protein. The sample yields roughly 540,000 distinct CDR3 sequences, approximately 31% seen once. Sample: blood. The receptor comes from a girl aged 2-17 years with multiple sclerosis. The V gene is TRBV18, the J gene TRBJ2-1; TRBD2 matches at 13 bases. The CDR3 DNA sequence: TGTGCCAGCTCACCATCACTAGCGGGGGGGCCGTCCTACAATGAGCAGTTCTTC. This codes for CASSPSLAGGPSYNEQFF.